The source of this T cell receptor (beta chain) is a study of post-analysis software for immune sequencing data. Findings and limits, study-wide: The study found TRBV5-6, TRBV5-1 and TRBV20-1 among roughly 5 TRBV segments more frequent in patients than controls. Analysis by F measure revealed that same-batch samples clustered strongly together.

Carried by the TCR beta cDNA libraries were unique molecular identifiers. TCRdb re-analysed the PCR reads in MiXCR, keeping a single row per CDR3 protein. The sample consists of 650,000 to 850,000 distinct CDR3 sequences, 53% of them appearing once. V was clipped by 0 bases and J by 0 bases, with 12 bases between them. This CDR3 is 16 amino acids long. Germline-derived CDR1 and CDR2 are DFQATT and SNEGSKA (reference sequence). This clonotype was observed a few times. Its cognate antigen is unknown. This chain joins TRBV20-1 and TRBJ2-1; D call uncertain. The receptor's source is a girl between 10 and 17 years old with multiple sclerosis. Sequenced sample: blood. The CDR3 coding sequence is TGCAGTGCTAGAGATCGGTCCCTATCCTCCTACAATGAGCAGTTCTTC. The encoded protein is CSARDRSLSSYNEQFF.